This is a list of T cell receptor beta chains from one sample in a study of response to subunit inactivated influenza vaccine. One entry per CDR3 protein, called by TCRdb with MiXCR from the RT-PCR reads. The data contain under 850,000 distinct CDR3 sequences, approximately 18% of them seen just once; the ten biggest clones take up 11%. Here the sequenced sample was PBMCs from blood, taken approximately 5 days after vaccination. These receptors all stem from a man over 45 who received an inactivated influenza vaccine. The CDR3 runs from the conserved cysteine through the conserved F or W. Each record gives: V gene, J gene, D gene, clone size, CDR3 DNA, CDR3 protein. The D gene is left open where the match is weak. The size field is filled for only some rows; it gives once, few, many or a size class.

TRBV20-1,TRBJ2-2,-,few,TGCAGTGCTAGTCGGACTACAAATACCGGGGAGCTGTTTTTT,CSASRTTNTGELFF
TRBV7-9,TRBJ2-7,-,few,TGTGCCAGCAGCCCCACTTTGAATATGGCCTACGAGCAGTACTTC,CASSPTLNMAYEQYF
TRBV20-1,TRBJ2-1,-,-,TGCAGTGCTACACTGAGCTGGACGGATGAGCAGTTCTTC,CSATLSWTDEQFF
TRBV3-1,TRBJ2-7,TRBD1,-,TGTGCCAGCAGCCAAGGGACAGGGGGCAACGAGCAGTACTTC,CASSQGTGGNEQYF
TRBV15,TRBJ1-1,-,-,TGTGCCACCAGCCTTGGGGACACTGAAGCTTTCTTT,CATSLGDTEAFF
TRBV7-9,TRBJ1-6,-,many,TGTGCCAGCAGTTTGGGTCGGGATTCACCCCTCCACTTT,CASSLGRDSPLHF
TRBV21-1,TRBJ2-1,-,few,TGTGCCAGCAGCAAAAGGACCATTGGCTATTGGTCCTCCTCCTACAATGAGCAGTTCTTC,CASSKRTIGYWSSSYNEQFF
TRBV10-3,TRBJ2-7,-,few,TGTGCCATCAGTGAGTCTCGGACTGAAGCCTACGAGCAGTACTTC,CAISESRTEAYEQYF
TRBV6-5,TRBJ2-5,-,-,TGTGCCAGCAGTTACCACCCCGGGGGGCCCGAGACCCAGTACTTC,CASSYHPGGPETQYF
TRBV4-1,TRBJ1-5,-,-,TGCGCCAGCAGCCAAGATGGTGGAGGGTTACACCAGCCCCAGCATTTT,CASSQDGGGLHQPQHF
TRBV9,TRBJ2-1,-,-,TGTGCCAGCAGCGTAAACGGGGCGCGGGTCGGTAATGAGCAGTTCTTC,CASSVNGARVGNEQFF
TRBV5-5,TRBJ2-3,TRBD2,few,TGTGCCAGCAGCCCAGGACTAGCGGGAAAAGATACGCAGTATTTT,CASSPGLAGKDTQYF
TRBV4-1,TRBJ2-1,-,-,TGCGCCAGCAGCCAAGTCCAAGAGAACAATGAGCAGTTCTTC,CASSQVQENNEQFF
TRBV6-1,TRBJ1-2,-,-,TGTGCCAGCAGCCTTACAACCAATACAGGGAGGCAAGGCTACACCTTC,CASSLTTNTGRQGYTF
TRBV7-9,TRBJ1-2,-,few,TGTGCCAGCAGCTTAGTCGTAGGGTTGGATGGCTACACCTTC,CASSLVVGLDGYTF
TRBV3-1,TRBJ2-7,TRBD2,-,TGTGCCAGCAGCCGCGGGGTGCTGAGTAGCGGGGGATCCTACGAGCAGTACTTC,CASSRGVLSSGGSYEQYF
TRBV6-2/TRBV6-3,TRBJ1-1,-,-,TGTGCCAGCAGTTACTCGAATCTCCCCCAATTT,CASSYSNLPQF
TRBV15,TRBJ1-2,-,few,TGTGCCACCAGCAGACTACTTCTTAACTATGGCTACACCTTC,CATSRLLLNYGYTF
TRBV7-8,TRBJ2-7,TRBD2,few,TGTGCCAGCAGCCCACTAGCCGGGAGGGCCTACGAGCAGTACTTC,CASSPLAGRAYEQYF
TRBV28,TRBJ2-1,TRBD2,-,TGTGCCAGCAGCCCCCCAGGGGGTAGCGGGAGTTCCTACAATGAGCAGTTCTTC,CASSPPGGSGSSYNEQFF
TRBV15,TRBJ2-7,-,-,TGTGCCACCAGCCGAGGGCGGGGAGGAGGGGGTGAGCAGTACTTC,CATSRGRGGGGEQYF
TRBV28,TRBJ1-1,-,few,TGTGCCAGCAGTTTCTTGGGACTTCGGACTGAAGCTTTCTTT,CASSFLGLRTEAFF
TRBV5-4,TRBJ2-3,-,-,TGTGCCAGCAGCTACCAGGGGGATACGCAGTATTTT,CASSYQGDTQYF
TRBV20-1,TRBJ2-5,TRBD2,-,TGCAGTGCTAGAGATGGGGCTAGCGGGACTCTTTCGGGGGAGACCCAGTACTTC,CSARDGASGTLSGETQYF
TRBV6-1,TRBJ2-4,-,few,TGTGCCAGCAGTGAATATTCAGCCAAAAACATTCAGTACTTC,CASSEYSAKNIQYF
TRBV20-1,TRBJ1-4,-,few,TGCAGTGCTCCCTACCAGACAGTTAATGAAAAACTGTTTTTT,CSAPYQTVNEKLFF
TRBV12-3/TRBV12-4,TRBJ2-7,TRBD2,many,TGTGCCAGCAGTTTAGTTTTACGCTATCAGACTGCTCGGCACGGGGGGTCCTACGAGCAGTACTTC,CASSLVLRYQTARHGGSYEQYF
TRBV28,TRBJ2-1,-,few,TGTGCCAGCAGTCCAGGGGCATTCAATGAGCAGTTCTTC,CASSPGAFNEQFF
TRBV13,TRBJ2-5,-,few,TGTGCCAGCAGCTCAGTTTCAGGGATGGAGACCCAGTACTTC,CASSSVSGMETQYF
TRBV3-1,TRBJ2-7,TRBD2,-,TGTGCCAGCAGCCATACTAGCGGGAGAGACGAGCAGTACTTC,CASSHTSGRDEQYF
TRBV12-3/TRBV12-4,TRBJ2-7,-,many,TGTGCCAGCAGTACGACAGCCTGGGAGCAGTACTTC,CASSTTAWEQYF
TRBV28,TRBJ2-1,-,-,TGTGCCAGCAGTCTATCCTTAGCCCACAATGAGCAGTTCTTC,CASSLSLAHNEQFF
TRBV29-1,TRBJ1-3,TRBD1,few,TGCAGCGGACAGGGTTTTGATAGAAACACCATATATTTT,CSGQGFDRNTIYF
TRBV11-2,TRBJ2-1,-,few,TGTGCCAGCAGCGCTAGACGGGACGACTCCTACAATGAGCAGTTCTTC,CASSARRDDSYNEQFF
TRBV20-1,TRBJ2-1,TRBD2,-,TGCAGTGCTAGAGATGGGGATAGCGGGAGTAGGAATGAGCAGTTCTTC,CSARDGDSGSRNEQFF
TRBV20-1,TRBJ2-7,-,-,TGCAGTGCTGCCAGGGTCTACGAGCAGTACTTC,CSAARVYEQYF
TRBV20-1,TRBJ2-3,TRBD1,-,TGCAGTGCAGGGACAGGTCGCGGGCAGTATTTT,CSAGTGRGQYF
TRBV20-1,TRBJ2-1,TRBD1,-,TGCAGTGCCCCGGGACAGGGACCCTACAATGAGCAGTTCTTC,CSAPGQGPYNEQFF
TRBV24-1,TRBJ2-7,-,few,TGTGCCACCAGTGCCAAAGGGAGTCCCTTGTACTTC,CATSAKGSPLYF
TRBV12-3/TRBV12-4,TRBJ1-5,-,few,TGTGCCAGCAGTTTAACGAGGGGTCAGCCCCAGCATTTT,CASSLTRGQPQHF
TRBV29-1,TRBJ2-5,TRBD2,few,TGCAGCGTGGCGGGACTAGCGGGGGGGGAGACCCAGTACTTC,CSVAGLAGGETQYF
TRBV7-9,TRBJ2-1,-,-,TGTGCCAGCAGCTTAGGGGGTGGGATTAGCTCCTACAATGAGCAGTTCTTC,CASSLGGGISSYNEQFF
TRBV4-2,TRBJ2-7,-,-,TGTGCCAGCAGCCAAGGTCAGGATGGGGGCTACGAGCAGTACTTC,CASSQGQDGGYEQYF
TRBV20-1,TRBJ2-7,TRBD2,-,TGCAGTGCTAGGGCTAGCGGGACCTACGAGCAGTACTTC,CSARASGTYEQYF